The TCR beta chain described here comes from a study of radiotherapy plus CTLA-4 blockade in lung cancer. Overall study findings and caveats: Tumor-origin TCR clones grew in blood after radiotherapy plus ipilimumab. Dynamics of early blood T cell clones, together with interferon-beta, were reportedly the best predictors of response.

Method: immunoSEQ multiplex PCR; TCRdb's copy keeps in-frame clones and lacks some. The data show 62,000 or so clones, roughly 85% seen once. Enrolled patients, whose metastatic non-small-cell lung cancer was chemo-refractory, received focal radiation plus CTLA-4 blockade with ipilimumab. For this clone: What it binds is not known.

The CDR3 has 15 residues. The germline CDR1 and CDR2 sequences are SNHLY and FYNNEI. The V and J ends lost 7 bases and 0 bases respectively, with 14 bases between them. The clonotype was recovered from a human donor with non-small cell lung cancer who had a complete response to radiotherapy plus ipilimumab. Here the sequenced sample was peripheral blood, taken from a patient treated with radiotherapy plus ipilimumab. The V gene is TRBV2, the J gene TRBJ2-3; D remains unclear. The CDR3 is CASKEGSTSTDTQYF. CDR3 DNA: TGTGCCAGCAAAGAAGGCAGTACTAGCACAGATACGCAGTATTTT. Full variable domain (rest looked up from reference TRBV2 and TRBJ2-3): EPEVTQTPSHQVTQMGQEVILRCVPISNHLYFYWYRQILGQKVEFLVSFYNNEISEKSEIFDDQFSVERPDGSNFTLKIRSTKLEDSAMYFCASKEGSTSTDTQYFGPGTRLTVL.